This T cell receptor delta chain is drawn from a study of γδ T cells in repeated Plasmodium falciparum infection. TCRdb re-identified clones in the multiplex PCR reads via CATT. The sample consists of around 50,000 delta-chain clones, about 1.5% of them appearing once. Flow sorting of PBMC yielded separate Vgamma9/Vdelta2+ and Vdelta2-negative gammadelta T cell populations for bulk repertoire analysis. Turning to this clone: TCRdb assigns this DNA the protein of a much larger clone, which departs from its translation at residue 15; this likely reflects a read error, and the protein shown comes from translating the DNA.

The CDR3 is made up of 24 amino acids. Germline lookup yields CDR1 TSWWSYY and CDR2 QGS. Trimming removed 2 bases from V and 0 bases from J; junction bases left unmatched: 25. The gene calls are TRDV1 and TRDJ1, with 12 bases lining up with TRDD3. The sequencing input was gamma-delta T cells from blood. This TCR came from a pool of human donors (malaria-infected and uninfected, not separated). This chain's CDR3 is CALGECSYLVHWGIQYQYTDKLIF. CDR3 bases: TGTGCTCTTGGGGAATGTTCCTACCTTGTGCACTGGGGGATACAGTACCAGTACACCGATAAACTCATCTTT.